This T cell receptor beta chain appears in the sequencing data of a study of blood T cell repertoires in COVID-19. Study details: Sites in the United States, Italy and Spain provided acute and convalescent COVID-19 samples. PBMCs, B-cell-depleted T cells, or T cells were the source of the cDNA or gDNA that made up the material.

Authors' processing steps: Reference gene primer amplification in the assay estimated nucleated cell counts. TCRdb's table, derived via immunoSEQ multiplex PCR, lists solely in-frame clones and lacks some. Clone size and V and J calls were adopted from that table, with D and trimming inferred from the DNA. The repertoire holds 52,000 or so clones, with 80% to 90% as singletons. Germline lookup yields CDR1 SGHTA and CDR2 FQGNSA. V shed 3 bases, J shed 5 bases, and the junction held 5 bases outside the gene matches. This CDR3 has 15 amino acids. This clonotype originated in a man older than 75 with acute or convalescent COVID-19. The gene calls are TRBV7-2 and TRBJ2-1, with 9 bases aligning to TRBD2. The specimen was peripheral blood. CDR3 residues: CASSFSRTSDNEQFF. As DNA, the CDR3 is TGTGCCAGCAGCTTTTCTAGGACTAGCGACAATGAGCAGTTCTTC.